This passage covers 2 T cell receptor beta chains from one sample sequenced in a study of cytomegalovirus exposure and HLA in healthy donors. The PCR ran on 60 Vbeta and 13 Jbeta primers. Produced via immunoSEQ multiplex PCR; TCRdb's table is partial and in-frame only. Of over 150,000 clones in the sample, roughly 80% are singletons; the top ten hold around 13%. Sequencing was carried out using PBMCs. The receptors come from a woman aged 50 to 65 in good health and CMV-seronegative.

The rearrangement uses TRBV9 and TRBJ2-6; D perhaps matches TRBD1 (6 bases). Trimming took off 0 bases at V and 2 bases at J, with 9 bases between the two ends. Germline lookup yields CDR1 SGDLS and CDR2 YYNGEE. The CDR3 loop spans 16 amino acids. CDR3 in amino acids: CASSVGTVAGANVLTF. Here the CDR3 DNA reads TGTGCCAGCAGCGTAGGGACAGTGGCTGGGGCCAACGTCCTGACTTTC.

The J gene is TRBJ1-5, the V gene TRBV7-9; D possibly corresponds to TRBD1 (5 bases). CDR3 length: 16 residues. Germline V gene data show CDR1 as SEHNR and CDR2 as FQNEAQ (reference sequence). Trimming stripped 0 bases from V and 1 base from J, with 10 bases between. The CDR3 DNA is TGTGCCAGCAGCTTAGCGGGGGGAGGGAGCAATCAGCCCCAGCATTTT. Its protein is CASSLAGGGSNQPQHF.